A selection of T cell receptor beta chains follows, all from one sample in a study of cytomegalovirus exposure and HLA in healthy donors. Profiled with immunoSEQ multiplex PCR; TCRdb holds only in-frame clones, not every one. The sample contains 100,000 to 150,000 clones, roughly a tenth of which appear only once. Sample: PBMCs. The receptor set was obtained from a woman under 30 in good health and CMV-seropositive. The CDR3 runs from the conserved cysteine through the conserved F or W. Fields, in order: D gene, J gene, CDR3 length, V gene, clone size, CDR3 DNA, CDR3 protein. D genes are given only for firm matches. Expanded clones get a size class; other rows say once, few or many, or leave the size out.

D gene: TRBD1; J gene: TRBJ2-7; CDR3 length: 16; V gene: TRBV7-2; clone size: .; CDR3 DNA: TGTGCCAGCAGCTGGGACAGGAACCCCCGAAATGGGGAGCAGTACTTC; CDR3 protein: CASSWDRNPRNGEQYF
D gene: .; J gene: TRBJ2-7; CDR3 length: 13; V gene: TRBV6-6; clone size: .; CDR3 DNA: TGTGCCAGCAGTTACGGAGAGCTCTACGAGCAGTACTTC; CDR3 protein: CASSYGELYEQYF
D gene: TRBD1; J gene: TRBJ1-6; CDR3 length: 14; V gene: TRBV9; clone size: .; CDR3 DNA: TGTGCCAGCAACAACGGACAGGGAACTTCACCCCTCCACTTT; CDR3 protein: CASNNGQGTSPLHF
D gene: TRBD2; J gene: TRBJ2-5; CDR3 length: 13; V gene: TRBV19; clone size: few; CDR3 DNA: TGTGCCAGTAGAACCGGGGGGGCCGAGACCCAGTACTTC; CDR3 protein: CASRTGGAETQYF
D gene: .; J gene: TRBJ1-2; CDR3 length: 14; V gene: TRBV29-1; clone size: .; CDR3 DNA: TGCAGCGTTGAAGAGCCCGACGGGAGCTATGGCTACACCTTC; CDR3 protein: CSVEEPDGSYGYTF
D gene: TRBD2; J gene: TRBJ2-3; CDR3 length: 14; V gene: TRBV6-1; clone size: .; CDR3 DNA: TGTGCCATCCTGGGTAGAGGGAGGGCAGATACGCAGTATTTT; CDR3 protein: CAILGRGRADTQYF
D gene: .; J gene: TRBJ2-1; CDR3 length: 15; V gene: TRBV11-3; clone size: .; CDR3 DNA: TGTGCCAGCAGCTCAACCAGCGAGGTCCACAATGAGCAGTTCTTC; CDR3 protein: CASSSTSEVHNEQFF
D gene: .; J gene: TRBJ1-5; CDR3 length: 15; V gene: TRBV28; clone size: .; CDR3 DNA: TGTGCCAGCAGTTTGGTTACGGGGGGAGTTCAGCCCCAGCATTTT; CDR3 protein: CASSLVTGGVQPQHF
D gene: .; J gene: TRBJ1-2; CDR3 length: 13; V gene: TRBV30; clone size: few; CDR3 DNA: TGTGCCTACGGAAGACTTCCTAGTAGTGGCTACACCTTC; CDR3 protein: CAYGRLPSSGYTF
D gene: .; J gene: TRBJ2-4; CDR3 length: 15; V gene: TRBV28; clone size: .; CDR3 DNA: TGTGCCAGCAGTCTTCCAACTAGCGCCAAAAACATTCAGTACTTC; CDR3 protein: CASSLPTSAKNIQYF
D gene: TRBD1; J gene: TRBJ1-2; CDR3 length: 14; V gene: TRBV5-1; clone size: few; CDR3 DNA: TGCGCCAGCAGCTCAGTCACAGGGGGTAGTGGCTACACCTTC; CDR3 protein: CASSSVTGGSGYTF
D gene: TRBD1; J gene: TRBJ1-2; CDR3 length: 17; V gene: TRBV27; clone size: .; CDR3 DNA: TGTGCCAGCAGTTTCCAACAAACAACAGGGGGCTACAATGGCTACACCTTC; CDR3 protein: CASSFQQTTGGYNGYTF
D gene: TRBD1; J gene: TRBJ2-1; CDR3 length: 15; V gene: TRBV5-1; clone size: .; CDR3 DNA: TGCGCCAGCAGCGGGACAGTCAGCGGATACAATGAGCAGTTCTTC; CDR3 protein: CASSGTVSGYNEQFF
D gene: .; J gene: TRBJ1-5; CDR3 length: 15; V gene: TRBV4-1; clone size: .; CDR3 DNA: TGCGCCAGCAGCCAAGAAGGGAGACGTTATCAGCCCCAGCATTTT; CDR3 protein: CASSQEGRRYQPQHF
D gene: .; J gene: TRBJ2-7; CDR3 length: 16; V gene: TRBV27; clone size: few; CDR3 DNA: TGTGCCAGCAGTCCCGCTCTCACAGGAACCCCCTATGGGCAGTACTTC; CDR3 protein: CASSPALTGTPYGQYF
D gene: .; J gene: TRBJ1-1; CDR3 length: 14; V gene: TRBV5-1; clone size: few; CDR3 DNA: TGCGCCAGCAGCTTGGCTAGTCAGAACACTGAAGCTTTCTTT; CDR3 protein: CASSLASQNTEAFF
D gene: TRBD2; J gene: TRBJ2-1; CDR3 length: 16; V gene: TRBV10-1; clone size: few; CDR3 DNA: TGCGCCAGCAGTCCTAACCTCTTAGCGGGAAACAATGAGCAGTTCTTC; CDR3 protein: CASSPNLLAGNNEQFF
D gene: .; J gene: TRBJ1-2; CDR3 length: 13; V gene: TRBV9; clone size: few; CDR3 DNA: TGTGCCAGCAGCGTATCAGACAGAAAAGGCTACACCTTC; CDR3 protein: CASSVSDRKGYTF
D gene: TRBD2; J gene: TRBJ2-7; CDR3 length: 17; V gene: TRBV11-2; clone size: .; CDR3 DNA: TGTGCCAGCAGCTTAGATCGATTTAGCGGGACTAGGTACGAGCAGTACTTC; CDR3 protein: CASSLDRFSGTRYEQYF
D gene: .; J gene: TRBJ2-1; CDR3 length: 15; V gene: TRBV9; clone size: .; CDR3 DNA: TGTGCCAGCAGCCCCCAGGACAGTGGATACAATGAGCAGTTCTTC; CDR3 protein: CASSPQDSGYNEQFF
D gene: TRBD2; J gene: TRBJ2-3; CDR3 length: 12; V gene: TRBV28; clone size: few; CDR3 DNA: TGTGCCAGCAGTGGGCCGGGAGGTACGCAGTATTTT; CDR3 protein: CASSGPGGTQYF
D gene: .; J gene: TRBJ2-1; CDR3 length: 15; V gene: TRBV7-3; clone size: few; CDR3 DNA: TGTGCCAGCAGCTTAACTGATAGCTCCTACAATGAGCAGTTCTTC; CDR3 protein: CASSLTDSSYNEQFF
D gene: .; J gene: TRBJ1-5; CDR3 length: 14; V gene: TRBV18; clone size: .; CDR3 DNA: TGTGCCAGCTCACCGTTTGACAACAATCAGCCCCAGCATTTT; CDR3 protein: CASSPFDNNQPQHF
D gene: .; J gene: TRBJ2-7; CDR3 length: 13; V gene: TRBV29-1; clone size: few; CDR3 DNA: TGCAGCGCCGGCGGGGACAGTATCTACGAGCAGTACTTC; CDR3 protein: CSAGGDSIYEQYF
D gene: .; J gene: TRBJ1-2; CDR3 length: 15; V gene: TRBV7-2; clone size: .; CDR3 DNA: TGTGCCAGCAGCTTAGACGGGTTACTCAACTATGGCTACACCTTC; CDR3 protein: CASSLDGLLNYGYTF
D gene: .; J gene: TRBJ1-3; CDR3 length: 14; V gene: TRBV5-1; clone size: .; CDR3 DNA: TGCGCCAGCAGCATCGGGGGGCCTGGAAACACCATATATTTT; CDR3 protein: CASSIGGPGNTIYF
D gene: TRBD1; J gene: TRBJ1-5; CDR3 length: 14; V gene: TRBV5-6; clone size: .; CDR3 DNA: TGTGCCAGCAGCCCTGGACAGGGAGATCAGCCCCAGCATTTT; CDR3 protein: CASSPGQGDQPQHF
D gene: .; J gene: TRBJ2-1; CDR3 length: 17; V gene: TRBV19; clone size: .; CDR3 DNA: TGTGCCAGTAGTATAGACGCTCCGGGAGCAGATTACAATGAGCAGTTCTTC; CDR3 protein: CASSIDAPGADYNEQFF
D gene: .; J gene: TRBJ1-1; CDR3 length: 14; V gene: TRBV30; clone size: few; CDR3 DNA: TGTGCCTGGAGGGACCGGGCACAGGTCGCTGAAGCTTTCTTT; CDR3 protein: CAWRDRAQVAEAFF
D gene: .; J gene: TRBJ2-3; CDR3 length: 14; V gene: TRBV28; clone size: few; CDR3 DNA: TGTGCCAGCAGTCCCGGGATTTTCACAGATACGCAGTATTTT; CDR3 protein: CASSPGIFTDTQYF
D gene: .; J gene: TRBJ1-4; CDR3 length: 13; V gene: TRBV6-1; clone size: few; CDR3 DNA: TGTGCCAGCAGTGGACTGAAGAATGAAAAACTGTTTTTT; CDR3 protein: CASSGLKNEKLFF
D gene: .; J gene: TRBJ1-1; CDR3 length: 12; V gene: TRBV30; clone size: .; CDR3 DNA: TGTGCCTGCCACAGGTTGAACACTGAAGCTTTCTTT; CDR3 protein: CACHRLNTEAFF
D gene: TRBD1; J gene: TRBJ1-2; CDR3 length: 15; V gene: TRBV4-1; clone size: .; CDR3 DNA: TGCGCCAGCAGCCAGCCGGGACAGGGGCTGGGGGGCTACACCTTC; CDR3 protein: CASSQPGQGLGGYTF
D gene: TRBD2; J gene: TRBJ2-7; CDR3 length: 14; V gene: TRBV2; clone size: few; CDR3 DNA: TGTGCCAGCAGTGAACTAGCGGGAGCGGACGAGCAGTACTTC; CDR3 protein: CASSELAGADEQYF
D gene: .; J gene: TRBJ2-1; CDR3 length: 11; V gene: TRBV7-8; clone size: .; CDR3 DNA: TGTGCCGAAGGGGACTACAATGAGCAGTTCTTC; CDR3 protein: CAEGDYNEQFF
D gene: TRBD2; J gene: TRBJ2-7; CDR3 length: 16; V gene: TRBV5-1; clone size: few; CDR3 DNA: TGCGCCAGCAGCGCGACTAGCGGGACAGGATCCTACGAGCAGTACTTC; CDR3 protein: CASSATSGTGSYEQYF
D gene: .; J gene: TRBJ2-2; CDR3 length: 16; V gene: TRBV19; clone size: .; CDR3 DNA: TGTGCCAGTAGTATAGTCCTAAGCGGGAACACCGGGGAGCTGTTTTTT; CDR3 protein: CASSIVLSGNTGELFF
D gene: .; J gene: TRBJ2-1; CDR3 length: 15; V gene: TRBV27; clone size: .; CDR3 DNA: TGTGCCAGCAGTTTAGGTGGCCTAGCCAGGCATGAGCAGTTCTTC; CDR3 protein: CASSLGGLARHEQFF
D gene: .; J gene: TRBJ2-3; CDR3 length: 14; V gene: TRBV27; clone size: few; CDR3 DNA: TGTGCCAGCAGTTTATATTCGGGCACAGATACGCAGTATTTT; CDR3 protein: CASSLYSGTDTQYF
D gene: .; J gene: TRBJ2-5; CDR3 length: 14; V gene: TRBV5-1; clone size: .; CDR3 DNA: TGCGCCAGCAGCTTGGGATACTTCCAAGAGACCCAGTACTTC; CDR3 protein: CASSLGYFQETQYF
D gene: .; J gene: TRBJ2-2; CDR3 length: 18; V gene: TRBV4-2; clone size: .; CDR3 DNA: TGTGCCAGCAGCCAAGTATCAGTAGGAGGTTCGAACACCGGGGAGCTGTTTTTT; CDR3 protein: CASSQVSVGGSNTGELFF
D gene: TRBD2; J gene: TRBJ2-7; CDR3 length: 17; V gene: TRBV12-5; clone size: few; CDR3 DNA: TGTGCTAGTGGTCCTTCTGACTGGGCTAGCGGCTCCTACGAGCAGTACTTC; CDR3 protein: CASGPSDWASGSYEQYF
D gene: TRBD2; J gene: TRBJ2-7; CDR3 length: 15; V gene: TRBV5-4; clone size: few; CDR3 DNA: TGTGCCAGCAGCCGGACTAGCGGGGCCTCCTACGAGCAGTACTTC; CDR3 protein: CASSRTSGASYEQYF
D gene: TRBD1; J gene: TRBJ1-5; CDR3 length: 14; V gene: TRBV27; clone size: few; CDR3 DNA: TGTGCCAGCAGTTTTATGGCAGGGGGTCAGCCCCAGCATTTT; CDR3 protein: CASSFMAGGQPQHF
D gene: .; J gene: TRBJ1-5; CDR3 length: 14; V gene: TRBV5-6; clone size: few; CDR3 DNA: TGTGCCAGCAGCTTGTTAGGGGGAGGGGAGCCCCAGCATTTT; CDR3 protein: CASSLLGGGEPQHF
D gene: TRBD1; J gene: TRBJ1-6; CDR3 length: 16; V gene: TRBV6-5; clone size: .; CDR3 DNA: TGTGCCAGCAGTTCTGCAGACAGGGGTTCCAATTCACCCCTCCACTTT; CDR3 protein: CASSSADRGSNSPLHF
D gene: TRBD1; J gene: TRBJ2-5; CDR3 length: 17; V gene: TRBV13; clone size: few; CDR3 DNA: TGTGCCAGCAGCCGAACAAGAAAAGACAGGGGGGGGGAGACCCAGTACTTC; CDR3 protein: CASSRTRKDRGGETQYF
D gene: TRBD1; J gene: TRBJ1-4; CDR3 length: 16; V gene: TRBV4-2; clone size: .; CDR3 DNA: TGTGCCAGCAGCCTCCGACCCGGGACAGGGAAAGAAAAACTGTTTTTT; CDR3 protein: CASSLRPGTGKEKLFF
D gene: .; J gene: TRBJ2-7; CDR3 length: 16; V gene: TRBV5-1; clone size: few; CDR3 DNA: TGCGCCAGCAGCTGGGACGGGGGAGTTCGTTCCTACGAGCAGTACTTC; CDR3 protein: CASSWDGGVRSYEQYF
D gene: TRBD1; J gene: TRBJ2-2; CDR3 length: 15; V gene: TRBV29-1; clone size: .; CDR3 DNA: TGCAGCGTAGCCGGGACAGCCTCGAACACCGGGGAGCTGTTTTTT; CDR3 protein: CSVAGTASNTGELFF
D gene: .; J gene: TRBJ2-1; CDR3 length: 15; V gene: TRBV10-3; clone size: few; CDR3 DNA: TGTGCCATCAGTGAGGCTAGTCGGGGTTACAATGAGCAGTTCTTC; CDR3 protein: CAISEASRGYNEQFF
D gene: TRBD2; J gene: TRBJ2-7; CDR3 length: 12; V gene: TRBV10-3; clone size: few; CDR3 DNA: TGTGCCATCAGAATGGGGGGGGGCGAGCAGTACTTC; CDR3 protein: CAIRMGGGEQYF
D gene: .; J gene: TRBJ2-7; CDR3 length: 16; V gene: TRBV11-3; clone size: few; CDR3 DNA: TGTGCCAGCAGCGTGAGAGGGCCCTTCGAACCCTACGAGCAGTACTTC; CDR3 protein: CASSVRGPFEPYEQYF
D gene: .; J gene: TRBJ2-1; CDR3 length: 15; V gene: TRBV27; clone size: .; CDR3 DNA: TGTGCCAGCAGACCCGGGGAACCCCCTTACAATGAGCAGTTCTTC; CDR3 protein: CASRPGEPPYNEQFF